This T cell receptor (beta chain) was retrieved from a study of early T cells in non-severe SARS-CoV-2 infection (dated by TCRdb to about 2021). The study in broad terms: Bulk RNA from unsorted whole blood was used for TCR sequencing, so alpha and beta chains could not be paired.

Set within a cohort of healthcare workers in London, UK, this nested case-control study involved weekly PCR testing of nasopharyngeal swabs along with blood sampling. Healthcare workers were enrolled in the week of the UK lockdown, from 23 to 31 March 2020, and were followed every week for up to about 15 weeks. This clonotype was detected only a few times. It lacks a known antigen. There are no base qualities to consult, and no much larger clone falls within one base. The library was prepared using 5' RACE. Sequencing took place on a NextSeq 500. The TCR library protocol attached unique molecular identifiers to individual cDNA molecules to correct for sequencing error and PCR bias. TCR alpha and beta chains were both sequenced, and the abundances of alpha and beta sequences in each sample were closely correlated with each other. On the authors' methods: Decombinator V4 was used to annotate the V gene, J gene and CDR3 of the TCR sequences. TCRs were defined as expanded if a significant change between any two time points was detected under a Poisson model with p below 0.0001. Abundances of TCRs were expressed as counts per million after normalisation to the total number of TCRs sequenced in each sample. TRAV1-2 paired with TRAJ12, TRAJ20 or TRAJ33 defined MAIT TCRs, while TRAV10 paired with TRAJ18 defined iNKT TCRs. VDJdb, accessed 1 November 2021, was searched for CMV, EBV and SARS-CoV-2 annotated TCRs, with TCRs annotated for multiple antigens excluded. TCRdb reanalyzed the raw reads on its own, using fastp at Q25 for trimming and MiXCR for clone calling, and kept in-frame beta chains. Each CDR3 protein appears once, grouped with its most common genes and DNA. The V and J calls follow TCRdb's processing rather than the paper's. For this sample there are 30,000 to 35,000 distinct CDR3 sequences; roughly 5% appear just once. Clones ranked in the top ten supply 9.5% to 13% of the sample.

Study-wide conclusions, independent of this receptor: VDJdb matching was skewed toward anti-spike CD8 responses and likely underestimated virus-specific expansions, missing private and CD4 specificities.

Via the germline V gene, CDR1 is SGDLS and CDR2 YYNGEE. V and J are trimmed by 3 bases and 1 base, and the gene matches miss 3 bases of the junction. Including cysteine and phenylalanine, the CDR3 has 14 amino acids. The CDR3 DNA has 42 bases and is translated from base 1. Specimen: whole blood. Rearrangement joined TRBV9 to TRBJ2-5, and 7 bases in between align with TRBD1. The origin of this receptor is an adult who was a healthcare worker with PCR-confirmed SARS-CoV-2 infection or an uninfected control (not recorded which). The CDR3 protein sequence reads: CASSAGQPQETQYF. In nucleotides, the sequence is TGTGCCAGCAGCGCGGGACAGCCCCAAGAGACCCAGTACTTC. Supplemented by the reference TRBV9 and TRBJ2-5 proteins around the CDR3, the complete variable domain is DSGVTQTPKHLITATGQRVTLRCSPRSGDLSVYWYQQSLDQGLQFLIQYYNGEERAKGNILERFSAQQFPDLHSELNLSSLELGDSALYFCASSAGQPQETQYFGPGTRLLVL.